Listed here are 31 T cell receptor beta chains from one sample, sequenced in a study of shared clonotypes between healthy human individuals (dated by TCRdb to 2020 to 2022). Library preparation employed the immunoSEQ multiplex PCR assay. TCRdb mirrors the immuneACCESS table, restricted to in-frame sequences. Some clones are absent from its copies; in checked studies, under half trace to an unresolved V gene, and the reason for the others is unknown. This sample gives 2 million to 2.5 million clones in total; roughly 95% of them show up just once. The ten biggest clones cover about 0.13% of the sample. The material sequenced was naive CD4+ T cells sorted from blood. The cell subset or site tag for this specimen amounts to: CD45RA+ positively selected. All receptors derive from a man in his late teens or twenties in good health.

Details on this clone: Other DNA sequences in the same sample also yield this CDR3. This sequence joins TRBV6-5 and TRBJ2-7; D tentatively reads TRBD1 or TRBD2 (5 bases each). The CDR3 has 14 residues. V was cut by 2 bases and J by 0 bases, with 8 bases left in between. Germline V lookup: CDR1 MNHEY, CDR2 SVGAGI. The CDR3 loop reads CASSYRDGSYEQYF. The CDR3 DNA reads TGTGCCAGCAGTTACCGGGACGGCTCCTACGAGCAGTACTTC.

The chain combines TRBV7-9 with TRBJ1-2, with 7 bases matching TRBD1. The ends lost 5 bases at V and 0 bases at J; junction bases unmatched: 6. The V gene's germline CDR1 is SEHNR and CDR2 FQNEAQ (reference sequence). The CDR3 extends over 15 amino acids. CDR3 in amino acids: CASSPEGTANYGYTF. CDR3 DNA sequence: TGTGCCAGCAGCCCTGAGGGGACAGCTAACTATGGCTACACCTTC.

The chain carries TRBV7-2 and TRBJ1-2, with D possibly being TRBD1 (5 bases). This CDR3 contains 13 residues. V dropped 6 bases and J dropped 0 bases, with 8 bases sitting between them. Germline lookup yields CDR1 SGHTA and CDR2 FQGNSA. The CDR3 region has the DNA TGTGCCAGCAGGTCCAGGGCTAACTATGGCTACACCTTC. Translated: CASRSRANYGYTF. The entire variable domain, with the rest obtained from reference TRBV7-2 and TRBJ1-2, is as follows: GAGVSQSPSNKVTEKGKDVELRCDPISGHTALYWYRQSLGQGLEFLIYFQGNSAPDKSGLPSDRFSAERTGGSVSTLTIQRTQQEDSAVYLCASRSRANYGYTFGSGTRLTVV.

The J gene is TRBJ2-7, the V gene TRBV6-6; D is ambiguous. V was clipped by 2 bases and J by 6 bases, with 17 bases between them. This CDR3 is 15 amino acids long. Germline lookup yields CDR1 MNHNY and CDR2 SVGAGI (reference sequence). This chain's CDR3 is CASSYGLGFRVEQYF. The CDR3 DNA sequence: TGTGCCAGCAGTTACGGGTTGGGTTTTCGGGTCGAGCAGTACTTC.

The gene calls are TRBV18 and TRBJ2-7, with TRBD1 matching 9 bases. The CDR3 is made up of 15 amino acids. The germline CDR1 and CDR2 sequences are KGHSH and LQKENI. V shed 4 bases, J shed 3 bases, and the junction held 7 bases outside the gene matches. In DNA, the CDR3 is TGTGCCAGCTCACTCGGGACAGGGCGTCGCTACGAGCAGTACTTC. Protein product: CASSLGTGRRYEQYF.

The CDR3 DNA is TGTGCCAGTAGTATATCTGGGGGCCGAACAGATACGCAGTATTTT. Encoded protein: CASSISGGRTDTQYF. V is TRBV19 and J is TRBJ2-3, with D possibly TRBD1 on 6 matching bases. The V and J ends lost 2 bases and 3 bases respectively, with 12 bases between them. This CDR3 has 15 residues. Germline V CDR1 and CDR2: LNHDA, SQIVND (reference sequence).

The chain has TRBV28 and TRBJ1-2; D remains ambiguous. V lost 1 base and J lost 7, with 16 bases in between. Germline V CDR1 and CDR2: MDHEN, SYDVKM. This CDR3 spans 15 amino acids. The CDR3 sequence is CASSLLGFKEGGYTF. For the CDR3, the DNA is TGTGCCAGCAGTTTATTAGGGTTTAAAGAAGGTGGCTACACCTTC.

Concerning this clone: The sample contains more than one DNA sequence encoding this CDR3. The chain joins TRBV29-1 to TRBJ2-1; D remains ambiguous. This CDR3 comprises 11 residues. Germline lookup yields CDR1 SQVTM and CDR2 ANQGSEA. Trimming shortened V by 4 bases and J by 4 bases, and 5 bases separated the two germline ends. The DNA for the CDR3 is TGCAGCGTTGTAGGATACAATGAGCAGTTCTTC. Protein: CSVVGYNEQFF.

The V gene is TRBV28, the J gene TRBJ2-3; 10 bases agree with TRBD1. Germline V gives CDR1 MDHEN, CDR2 SYDVKM. The CDR3 is made up of 16 amino acids. V was clipped by 5 bases and J by 1 base; unmatched bases: 6. CDR3 in amino acids: CASSKTGTGGTDTQYF. For the CDR3, the DNA is TGTGCCAGCAGTAAAACCGGGACAGGGGGCACAGATACGCAGTATTTT.

This chain links TRBV13 with TRBJ2-1; D is unclear. There are 13 residues in the CDR3. Trimming took off 1 base at V and 6 bases at J, with 7 bases between the two ends. Germline V gene data show CDR1 as PRHDT and CDR2 as FYEKMQ (reference sequence). The CDR3 here is CASSLALINEQFF. The DNA for the CDR3 is TGTGCCAGCAGCTTAGCTCTTATCAATGAGCAGTTCTTC.

V usage is TRBV10-3 and J usage is TRBJ2-3; a possible D gene is TRBD1 (5 bases). The germline V gene has CDR1 ENHRY and CDR2 SYGVKD. Trimming pared 4 bases from V and 4 bases from J, leaving 18 bases between. The CDR3 covers 16 residues. CDR3 residues: CAISGAKRGRPDTQYF. The CDR3 DNA sequence: TGTGCCATCAGTGGGGCCAAAAGGGGCCGGCCAGATACGCAGTATTTT.

J is TRBJ1-5 and V is TRBV7-9; D uncertain. The CDR3 is 13 amino acids. The V end was cut by 5 bases, the J end by 1 base, with 6 bases between. Germline V gene lookup returns CDR1 SEHNR and CDR2 FQNEAQ (reference sequence). CDR3 protein: CASSHGSNQPQHF. The CDR3 coding sequence is TGTGCCAGCAGCCATGGAAGCAATCAGCCCCAGCATTTT.

The chain carries TRBV5-1 and TRBJ1-4; weak D call: TRBD1 (5 bases). CDR1 and CDR2 from the germline V gene are SGHRS and YFSETQ. The CDR3 has 16 amino acids. Trimming shortened V by 0 bases and J by 8 bases, and 17 bases separated the two germline ends. The CDR3 DNA follows: TGCGCCAGCAGCTTGGCAGGGCGGGACGTCGGAGAAAAACTGTTTTTT. As protein: CASSLAGRDVGEKLFF.

The V call is TRBV28, the J call TRBJ2-7, with 10 bases fitting TRBD1. Germline trimming cut 2 bases from V and 5 bases from J; bases unmatched to any gene: 6. This CDR3 region has 15 residues. Germline CDR1 reads MDHEN; CDR2 reads SYDVKM. As DNA, the CDR3 is TGTGCCAGCAGTTTAATGACAGGGGGCGTTAACGAGCAGTACTTC. Encoded protein: CASSLMTGGVNEQYF.

The gene calls are TRBV5-1 and TRBJ1-5; D is perhaps TRBD1 (6 bases). This CDR3 spans 15 amino acids. Germline V gene data show CDR1 as SGHRS and CDR2 as YFSETQ. Trimming left V 4 bases short and J 6 bases short, with 17 bases between. The CDR3 reads CASSPEGGRGQPQHF. CDR3 nucleotides: TGCGCCAGCAGCCCCGAGGGGGGTCGGGGTCAGCCCCAGCATTTT.

This chain uses TRBV28 with TRBJ1-6, with D perhaps TRBD1 (5 bases). CDR3 length: 13 residues. In germline, CDR1 is MDHEN, CDR2 SYDVKM. Trimming cost V 8 bases and J 7 bases, with 12 bases left between them. CDR3 residues: CASGAGLNSPLHF. The CDR3 DNA reads TGTGCCAGCGGTGCAGGGTTAAATTCACCCCTCCACTTT.

The chain links TRBV6-5 to TRBJ1-5; TRBD1 matches at 10 bases. There are 14 residues in the CDR3. Trimming cost V 6 bases and J 7 bases; bases outside gene matches: 6. Germline CDR1 MNHEY, CDR2 SVGAGI. CDR3 in DNA: TGTGCCAGCAGCTTGGGGGACAGGGGACAGCCCCAGCATTTT. As protein: CASSLGDRGQPQHF.

With respect to this clone: Distinct nucleotide sequences in the sample also encode this CDR3. V and J are TRBV7-9 and TRBJ2-7, with no clear D. Germline V gene data show CDR1 as SEHNR and CDR2 as FQNEAQ (reference sequence). CDR3 length equals 14 residues. V was cut by 1 base and J by 2 bases, with 9 bases left in between. The CDR3 here is CASSLEGGPYEQYF. The CDR3 bases are TGTGCCAGCAGCTTAGAGGGCGGACCCTACGAGCAGTACTTC.

The DNA for the CDR3 is TGTGCCAGCAGCCGTAGCCGGGACCCTGGAAACACCATATATTTT. Protein product: CASSRSRDPGNTIYF. The rearrangement joins TRBV6-5 to TRBJ1-3; possibly TRBD1 for D (5 bases). Looked up from germline, CDR1 is MNHEY and CDR2 is SVGAGI. The CDR3 length is 15 residues. Trimming removed 6 bases at V and 2 bases at J, with 14 bases between.

This chain uses TRBV7-2 with TRBJ2-7; 8 bases line up with TRBD1. There are 14 residues in the CDR3. The trim removed 3 bases at V and 4 bases at J, leaving 5 bases unmatched. Germline CDR1 reads SGHTA; CDR2 reads FQGNSA. The CDR3 loop reads CASSFQGAVYEQYF. DNA for the CDR3: TGTGCCAGCAGCTTCCAGGGGGCTGTATACGAGCAGTACTTC.

On this clone: Distinct nucleotide sequences in the sample also encode this CDR3. This chain uses TRBV5-1 with TRBJ2-2; 11 bases map to TRBD2. The CDR3 is made up of 17 amino acids. Looked up from germline, CDR1 is SGHRS and CDR2 is YFSETQ. V lost 0 bases and J lost 2; bases outside the gene matches: 3. The CDR3: CASSLGLAGGNTGELFF. The CDR3 coding sequence is TGCGCCAGCAGCTTGGGGCTAGCGGGAGGAAACACCGGGGAGCTGTTTTTT.

The CDR3 coding sequence is TGTGCCAGCAGCCCCATCAACCCGGGACACGATGGCTACACCTTC. Translated: CASSPINPGHDGYTF. V and J are TRBV5-4 and TRBJ1-2; perhaps TRBD1 as D (6 bases). Trimming stripped 4 bases from V and 6 bases from J, with 19 bases between. The CDR3 runs to 15 residues. CDR1 is SGHNT and CDR2 is YYREEE in the germline V gene (reference sequence).

Regarding this clone: The same CDR3 can be traced to other DNA sequences in this sample. J is TRBJ2-2 and V is TRBV30; D is uncertain. Germline V gene lookup returns CDR1 GTSNPN and CDR2 SVGIG (reference sequence). The CDR3 sequence is 14 residues long. V shed 2 bases and J shed 1 base, with 8 bases lying between them. CDR3 sequence (DNA): TGTGCCTGGAGTCCCCGACTGAACACCGGGGAGCTGTTTTTT. This gives the protein CAWSPRLNTGELFF.

The V call is TRBV7-6, the J call TRBJ1-5, with D possibly TRBD1 on 6 matching bases. This CDR3 region has 18 residues. Germline-derived CDR1 and CDR2 are SGHVS and FNYEAQ. V lost 1 base to trimming and J lost 7 bases, with 23 bases between them. The CDR3, as DNA: TGTGCCAGCAGCTTAGACATCGGGGGCCTGGCCCCCTCCCAGCCCCAGCATTTT. It encodes CASSLDIGGLAPSQPQHF.

The gene calls are TRBV6-6 and TRBJ1-1; D is unclear. Germline CDR1 and CDR2: MNHNY and SVGAGI (reference sequence). V lost 0 bases, J lost 1 base, and 3 bases lay in between. The CDR3 consists of 13 residues. CDR3 coding DNA: TGTGCCAGCAGTTACTCGTGGAACACTGAAGCTTTCTTT. This translates into CASSYSWNTEAFF.

A note on this clone: Within the sample, other DNA sequences also encode this same CDR3. This chain uses TRBV28 with TRBJ1-4, with 7 bases fitting TRBD1. The trim removed 2 bases at V and 4 bases at J, leaving 1 base unmatched. Germline V gives CDR1 MDHEN, CDR2 SYDVKM. The CDR3 totals 14 residues. In nucleotides, the CDR3 is TGTGCCAGCAGTTTACGACAGGGTAATGAAAAACTGTTTTTT. The encoded protein is CASSLRQGNEKLFF.

The chain combines TRBV12-5 with TRBJ2-5; D possibly corresponds to TRBD1 (6 bases). V was clipped by 0 bases and J by 7 bases, with 9 bases between them. Germline CDR1 reads LGHNT; CDR2 reads FRNRAP. The CDR3 totals 13 residues. CDR3 in DNA: TGTGCTAGTGGTTTGGTGGGGGCCCCGACCCAGTACTTC. The encoded protein is CASGLVGAPTQYF.

The rearrangement uses TRBV2 and TRBJ2-7; D is perhaps TRBD2 (5 bases). The CDR3 sequence is 13 residues long. Trimming took 11 bases from V and 3 from J, leaving 17 bases between them. Germline CDR1 reads SNHLY; CDR2 reads FYNNEI. The CDR3, as DNA: TGTGCCTGCCACCGGATACGGGGCTACGAGCAGTACTTC. This sequence encodes CACHRIRGYEQYF.

The V and J genes are TRBV7-2 and TRBJ1-3; the D gene is possibly TRBD1 (5 bases). The germline V gene has CDR1 SGHTA and CDR2 FQGNSA. The CDR3 sequence is 16 residues long. V was clipped by 0 bases and J by 2 bases, with 11 bases between them. The CDR3 DNA reads TGTGCCAGCAGCTTAGCGCAGGCAGGGACTGGAAACACCATATATTTT. This gives the protein CASSLAQAGTGNTIYF. The whole variable domain, filled in from reference TRBV7-2 and TRBJ1-3, reads GAGVSQSPSNKVTEKGKDVELRCDPISGHTALYWYRQSLGQGLEFLIYFQGNSAPDKSGLPSDRFSAERTGGSVSTLTIQRTQQEDSAVYLCASSLAQAGTGNTIYFGEGSWLTVV.

To note about this clone: Different DNA sequences within this sample yield the same CDR3. The chain recombines TRBV5-4 with TRBJ2-3, with D uncertain. Germline lookup yields CDR1 SGHNT and CDR2 YYREEE (reference sequence). V dropped 0 bases and J dropped 4 bases, with 6 bases sitting between them. The CDR3 loop spans 13 amino acids. CDR3 in DNA: TGTGCCAGCAGCTTGGCTGGGTCAGATACGCAGTATTTT. Translated: CASSLAGSDTQYF.

Concerning this clone: Other DNA sequences of this sample code for an identical CDR3. The chain combines TRBV7-3 with TRBJ2-2, with D possibly matching TRBD1 (5 bases). The V end lost 5 bases, the J end lost 2 bases, and 9 bases lay between the germline ends. CDR1 SGHTA and CDR2 FQGTGA come from the germline V gene. CDR3 size: 14 residues. The CDR3: CASSLDSNTGELFF. CDR3 sequence (DNA): TGTGCCAGCAGCCTAGACAGTAACACCGGGGAGCTGTTTTTT.